This TCR beta chain comes out of a study of blood T cell repertoires in COVID-19. Overall study context: Acute and convalescent COVID-19 specimens originated in the United States, Italy and Spain.

Authors' methods: Amplified reference gene primers provided the basis for estimating nucleated cell counts. Sequencing was performed with immunoSEQ multiplex PCR; in TCRdb, only in-frame clones are kept and a portion is missing. V and J calls and clone size are given by that table; D and trimming were obtained from the DNA. Among approximately 70,000 clones, approximately 90% were seen once, and the ten largest hold about 4%. The sample consisted of peripheral blood. The TCR comes from a man aged 70-80 years with active COVID-19.

The CDR3 coding sequence is TGTGCCAGCAGCACACAGACGGGCCGCGTAGGGGAAGAGACCCAGTACTTC. Its translation is CASSTQTGRVGEETQYF. The rearrangement links TRBV7-2 to TRBJ2-5; a weak D match, TRBD1 (5 bases). V was pared by 5 bases and J by 3 bases, with 22 bases between. The CDR3 sequence is 17 residues long. Per the germline V gene, CDR1 is SGHTA and CDR2 is FQGNSA.